This is a list of T cell receptor beta chains from one sample in a study of OX40 agonist ivuxolimab in advanced cancers. The protocol was immunoSEQ multiplex PCR, while the TCRdb copy is restricted to in-frame clones and leaves out a portion. This table has roughly 45,000 clones, nearly 80% appearing once. The sequencing used CD4+ or CD8+ T cells sorted from blood, collected in a trial of the OX40 agonist ivuxolimab. The source of these receptors is an adult with an advanced solid tumor such as melanoma, head and neck, liver or kidney cancer. Each CDR3 is given with its conserved first and last residue. D genes are given only for firm matches. Rows may omit the clone size; those that give it use once, few, many or a size class.

>TRBV27|TRBJ2-1|once|-
TGTGCCAGCAATCCCCTAGGGGACACTTCTCAGAACTCCTACAATGAGCAGTTCTTC
CASNPLGDTSQNSYNEQFF
>TRBV10-3|TRBJ1-4|-|-
TGTGCCATTCACCGGGACATTAATGAAAAACTGTTTTTT
CAIHRDINEKLFF
>TRBV7-7|TRBJ1-2|few|TRBD1
TGTGCCAGCAGTCCGTGGGGGACAGGAGGAGGCTACACCTTC
CASSPWGTGGGYTF
>TRBV10-3|TRBJ2-3|-|TRBD2
TGTGCCATCAGCAAGGGACTAGCGGGAGGGGGCACAGATACGCAGTATTTT
CAISKGLAGGGTDTQYF
>TRBV7-6|TRBJ2-3|-|-
TGTGCCAGCAGCTTAGGAACAGATACGCAGTATTTT
CASSLGTDTQYF
>TRBV27|TRBJ2-7|-|-
TGTGCCAGCAGTTTTCTCGCGGGTCCCACCTACGAGCAGTACTTC
CASSFLAGPTYEQYF
>TRBV29-1|TRBJ2-5|-|-
TGCAGCGTTGAGTTGGGGGGCCCCGGGGAGACCCAGTACTTC
CSVELGGPGETQYF
>TRBV7-6|TRBJ1-6|once|TRBD1
TGTGCCAGCAGCGCGGACAGGCGGAGATCACCCCTCCACTTT
CASSADRRRSPLHF
>TRBV13|TRBJ2-1|-|TRBD2
TGTGCCAGCAGCTTAGGTAGCGGGAGGGCGGGAAATGAGCAGTTCTTC
CASSLGSGRAGNEQFF
>TRBV7-2|TRBJ2-6|-|-
TGTGCCAGCACCAGTAATTGGGGCTCTGGGGCCAACGTCCTGACTTTC
CASTSNWGSGANVLTF
>TRBV5-6|TRBJ2-1|-|-
TGTGCCAGCAGCGGGGGGTCCAGGGGAGGTTATAACAATGAGCAGTTCTTC
CASSGGSRGGYNNEQFF
>TRBV5-4|TRBJ1-1|-|TRBD1
TGTGCCAGCAGCCCAGGGATTTGGACAGGGGGCGCTTACACTGAAGCTTTCTTT
CASSPGIWTGGAYTEAFF
>TRBV21-1|TRBJ2-1|-|-
TGTGCCAGCACCAGGCTAGCGGGAGGTGGCAATGAGCAGTTCTTC
CASTRLAGGGNEQFF
>TRBV5-4|TRBJ1-6|-|-
TGTGCCAGCAGCTTGACTACAGGGTATTCACCCCTCCACTTT
CASSLTTGYSPLHF
>TRBV19|TRBJ2-1|medium-sized|TRBD2
TGTGCCAGTAGCGTCTTAGGCGGGAGATCGAATGAGCAGTTCTTC
CASSVLGGRSNEQFF
>TRBV28|TRBJ1-2|once|-
TGTGCCAGCAGTTCCTTCCGGGGCTACACCTTC
CASSSFRGYTF
>TRBV7-9|TRBJ2-2|-|-
TGTGCCAGCAGTTTTATCGGGGAGCTGTTTTTT
CASSFIGELFF
>TRBV10-1|TRBJ2-2|-|-
TGCGCCAGCAGTGATGAGGGGAACACCGGGGAGCTGTTTTTT
CASSDEGNTGELFF
>TRBV19|TRBJ2-7|-|-
TGTGCCAGTAGTACCAACCGGGACTACGAGCAGTACTTC
CASSTNRDYEQYF
>TRBV5-6|TRBJ1-2|-|TRBD1
TGTGCCAGCAGCTTCCTCACGGTCAGGGGGCGGGTCTATGGCTACACCTTC
CASSFLTVRGRVYGYTF
>TRBV20-1|TRBJ1-2|once|-
TGCAGTGCTATGGATAACTATGGCTACACCTTC
CSAMDNYGYTF
>TRBV7-2|TRBJ2-1|-|-
TGTGCCAGCAGCTTAGCGAATGGGGGACTCTGGATCCAGTTCTTC
CASSLANGGLWIQFF
>TRBV4-1|TRBJ1-3|-|TRBD1
TGCGCCAGCAGCCTGGGACAGCTGAGAACTGGAAACACCATATATTTT
CASSLGQLRTGNTIYF
>TRBV5-6|TRBJ2-1|once|-
TGTGCCAGCAGCTTGGAAGGGATTAGGCCATACAATGAGCAGTTCTTC
CASSLEGIRPYNEQFF
>TRBV4-1|TRBJ1-5|-|-
TGCGCCAGCAGCCAAGCTGGTGGCAGGCAGGGGCCCCAGCATTTT
CASSQAGGRQGPQHF
>TRBV5-1|TRBJ2-7|once|-
TGCGCCAGCAGCTCCACAGGTTCCTACGAGCAGTACTTC
CASSSTGSYEQYF
>TRBV7-2|TRBJ2-7|once|TRBD1
TGTGCCAGCAGCTTAGTACAGGGGAGCTCCTACGAGCAGTACTTC
CASSLVQGSSYEQYF
>TRBV5-1|TRBJ1-1|once|-
TGCGCCAGCAGCCCGGGCGCCGGGACACACGAAGCTTTCTTT
CASSPGAGTHEAFF
>TRBV6-1|TRBJ1-1|medium-sized|-
TGTGCCAGCACTCTAAGGGGAGCAGGGGAAGCTTTCTTT
CASTLRGAGEAFF
>TRBV6-1|TRBJ2-1|-|TRBD2
TGTGCCAGCAGTGAACCGGGACTAGCGTTAAATGAGCAGTTCTTC
CASSEPGLALNEQFF
>TRBV5-1|TRBJ2-3|-|-
TGCGCCAGCAGCCTCATCCCCACAGATACGCAGTATTTT
CASSLIPTDTQYF
>TRBV5-8|TRBJ2-1|-|-
TGTGCCAGCAGCACGGGGGACCGGGACAGAAATGAGCAGTTCTTC
CASSTGDRDRNEQFF
>TRBV6-6|TRBJ1-1|-|-
TGTGCCAGCAGTTCAGCCAGTGAAGCTTTCTTT
CASSSASEAFF
>TRBV19|TRBJ2-1|-|-
TGTGCCAGTAGTATTTGGGTCTCCTACAATGAGCAGTTCTTC
CASSIWVSYNEQFF
>TRBV20-1|TRBJ1-1|-|-
TGCAGTGCTAGACTGAACACTGAAGCTTTCTTT
CSARLNTEAFF
>TRBV11-2|TRBJ2-7|-|-
TGTGCCAGCAGCTTTACGCCGTCGAACTACGAGCAGTACTTC
CASSFTPSNYEQYF
>TRBV29-1|TRBJ1-1|once|-
TGCAGCGTGAGGGTCAACAGCGGTGAAGCTTTCTTT
CSVRVNSGEAFF
>TRBV2|TRBJ1-3|-|-
TGTGCCAGCAGTATTCGGGGATGGGGTACTGGAAACACCATATATTTT
CASSIRGWGTGNTIYF
>TRBV14|TRBJ2-1|-|-
TGTGCCAGCAGCCCCCGGGTAGCGGTCTACAATGAGCAGTTCTTC
CASSPRVAVYNEQFF
>TRBV30|TRBJ2-1|-|-
TGTGCCTGGACCCGTAGCTCCTACAATGAGCAGTTCTTC
CAWTRSSYNEQFF
>TRBV7-8|TRBJ1-1|-|-
TGTGCCAGCAGCCAAAGGAGGGAGAACACTGAAGCTTTCTTT
CASSQRRENTEAFF
>TRBV5-4|TRBJ2-1|once|-
TGTGCCAGCAGCTATACAATACAGGGAATCGATGAGCAGTTCTTC
CASSYTIQGIDEQFF
>TRBV10-1|TRBJ1-1|few|-
TGCGCCAGCAGTGAGTCGATGTCTCGGCCGCGAGCTTTCTTT
CASSESMSRPRAFF
>TRBV5-4|TRBJ2-1|-|TRBD2
TGTGCCAGCAGCTTGGGACTAGCGGAGTACAATGAGCAGTTCTTC
CASSLGLAEYNEQFF
>TRBV11-2|TRBJ2-5|-|-
TGTGCCAGCAGCCCCGACTACCAGCTTCGGGAGACCCAGTACTTC
CASSPDYQLRETQYF
>TRBV19|TRBJ2-1|-|TRBD2
TGTGCCAGTAGTATACAGTTACTAGCGGGGTCCAATGAGCAGTTCTTC
CASSIQLLAGSNEQFF